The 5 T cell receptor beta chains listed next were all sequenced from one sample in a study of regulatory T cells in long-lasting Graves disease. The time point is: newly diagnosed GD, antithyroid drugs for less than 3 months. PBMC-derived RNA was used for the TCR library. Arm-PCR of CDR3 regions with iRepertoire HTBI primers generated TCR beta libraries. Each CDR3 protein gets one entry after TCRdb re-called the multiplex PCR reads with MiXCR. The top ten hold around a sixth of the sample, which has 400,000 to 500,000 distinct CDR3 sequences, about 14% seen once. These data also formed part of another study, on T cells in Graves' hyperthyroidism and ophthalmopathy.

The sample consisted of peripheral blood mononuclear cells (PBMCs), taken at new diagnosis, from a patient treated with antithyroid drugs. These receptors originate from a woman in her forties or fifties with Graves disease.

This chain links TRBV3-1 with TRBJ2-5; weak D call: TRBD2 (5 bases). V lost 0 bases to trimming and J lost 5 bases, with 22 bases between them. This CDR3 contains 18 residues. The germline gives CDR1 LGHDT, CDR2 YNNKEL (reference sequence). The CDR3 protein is CASSQDWVRHSSGETQYF. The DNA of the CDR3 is TGTGCCAGCAGCCAAGATTGGGTGAGGCATTCATCGGGGGAGACCCAGTACTTC.

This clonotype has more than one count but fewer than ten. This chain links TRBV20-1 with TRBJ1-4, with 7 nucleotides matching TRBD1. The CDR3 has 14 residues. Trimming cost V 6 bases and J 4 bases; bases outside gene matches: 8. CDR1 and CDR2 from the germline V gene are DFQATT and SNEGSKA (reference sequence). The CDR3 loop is CSAEPGQNNEKLFF. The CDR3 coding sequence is TGCAGTGCGGAACCGGGACAGAATAATGAAAAACTGTTTTTT.

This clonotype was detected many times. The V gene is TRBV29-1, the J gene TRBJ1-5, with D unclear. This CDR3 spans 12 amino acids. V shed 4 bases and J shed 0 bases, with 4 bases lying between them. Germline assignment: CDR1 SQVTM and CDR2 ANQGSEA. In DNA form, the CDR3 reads TGCAGCGTTGGAACTAGCAATCAGCCCCAGCATTTT. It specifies CSVGTSNQPQHF. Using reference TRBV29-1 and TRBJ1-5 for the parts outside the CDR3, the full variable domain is SAVISQKPSRDICQRGTSLTIQCQVDSQVTMMFWYRQQPGQSLTLIATANQGSEATYESGFVIDKFPISRPNLTFSTLTVSNMSPEDSSIYLCSVGTSNQPQHFGDGTRLSIL.

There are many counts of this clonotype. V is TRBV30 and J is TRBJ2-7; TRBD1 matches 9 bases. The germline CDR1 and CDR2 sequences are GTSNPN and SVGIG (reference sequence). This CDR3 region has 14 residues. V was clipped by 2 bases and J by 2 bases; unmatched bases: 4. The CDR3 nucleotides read TGTGCCTGGAGTACGGGACAGGGAGCCTACGAGCAGTACTTC. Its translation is CAWSTGQGAYEQYF.

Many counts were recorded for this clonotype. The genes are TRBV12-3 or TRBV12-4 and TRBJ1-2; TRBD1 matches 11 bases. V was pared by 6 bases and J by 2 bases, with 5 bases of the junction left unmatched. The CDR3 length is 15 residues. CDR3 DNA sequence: TGTGCCAGCAGCGGACAGGGGGCGATAAACTATGGCTACACCTTC. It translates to CASSGQGAINYGYTF.